A single TCR beta chain is shown here with its context. This sample was taken from a study of monozygotic twins with inflammatory bowel disease. Reanalyzing the 5' RACE reads, TCRdb keeps one entry per CDR3 protein, without DNA. The sample holds more than 100,000 distinct CDR3 sequences. Germline CDR1 reads GTSNPN; CDR2 reads SVGIG (reference sequence). CDR3 length: 22 residues. Sequenced: blood. This chain connects TRBV30 to TRBJ2-1; TCRdb selects TRBD2, and the lack of DNA leaves this call unchecked. This clonotype originated in a human donor with ulcerative colitis or Crohn's disease, or a healthy co-twin of an affected twin (not recorded which). The CDR3 region is CAWTGQRLGLAGGPTGYNEQFF.